This record looks at one T cell receptor beta chain sequence and its context. It lacks a known antigen. A read error may account for a junction end that differs from germline. Repertoires were sampled repeatedly over the course of chemoradiotherapy so that clonal expansion in the tumor microenvironment could be followed. The library was built by means of the immunoSEQ multiplex PCR assay. TCRdb retrieved this table from immuneACCESS and kept in-frame rearrangements only. Not all clones are present; in checked studies, unresolved V genes account for under half, and no reason is known for the remainder. The sample contains under 4,000 clones, about 75% of them found a single time. Around 15% of the sample is held by the ten biggest clonotypes. The source of the sample is a study of chemoradiotherapy in HPV16-positive cancers (dated by TCRdb to between 2022 and 2023). Study-level background: Candidate HPV-specific T-cell clones and common TCR motifs were defined by functional T-cell assays performed on cells from two HPV16-positive patients. Whether T-cell immunity against the HPV oncoproteins E6 and E7 changes during chemoradiotherapy and whether survival is affected by this immunity were examined in the study. Next, the candidate HPV-specific TCRs and motifs were followed in TCR repertoires from over 85 patients with HPV-related cancers. The paper as a whole reports these results and caveats: In HPV16-positive patients, expansion of HPV-responsive T cells during chemoradiotherapy was found to be associated with improved recurrence-free survival. The functional definition of HPV-specific T cells was derived from only a couple of HPV16-positive patients, and the survival association was reported for HPV16-positive patients. Expansion of candidate HPV-specific clones and E7-related TCR motifs was observed in the tumor microenvironment during treatment, whereas no such expansion was observed for non-HPV-specific T cells.

CDR1 SNHLY and CDR2 FYNNEI were looked up in the germline V gene. The cysteine opens and the phenylalanine closes a CDR3 of 16 amino acids. The read is trimmed to its CDR3 DNA, 48 bases read in frame from base 1. This receptor was identified in a human donor with HPV-associated anogenital cancer. This specimen was acquired from a patient who underwent chemoradiotherapy. The sequence is built from TRBV2 and TRBJ1-5; perhaps TRBD1 is the D gene, with 5 bases matching. The sequence in DNA is TGTGCCAGCAGCGAAGAAGCAGGGCTCCGCAATCAGCCCCAGCATTTT. This yields the protein CASSEEAGLRNQPQHF.